This T cell receptor beta chain was identified in a study of blood T cell repertoires in COVID-19. Germline CDR1 reads MNHEY; CDR2 reads SMNVEV (reference sequence). The CDR3 is 14 residues long. Trimming stripped 3 bases from V and 11 bases from J, with 18 bases between. This table comes from immunoSEQ multiplex PCR, and its TCRdb copy is limited to in-frame clones, with some not included. Among 250,000 to 350,000 clones listed, over 75% were seen once. This rearrangement joins TRBV27 to TRBJ2-3, with D possibly being TRBD2 (6 bases). The clonotype originates from a woman aged 18-29 years who had recovered from COVID-19. Sequencing was performed on PBMCs or T cells enriched from blood (not recorded which). CDR3 amino acids: CASSFRGTPDMQYF. The CDR3 DNA follows: TGTGCCAGCAGTTTCCGGGGGACTCCCGACATGCAGTATTTT.